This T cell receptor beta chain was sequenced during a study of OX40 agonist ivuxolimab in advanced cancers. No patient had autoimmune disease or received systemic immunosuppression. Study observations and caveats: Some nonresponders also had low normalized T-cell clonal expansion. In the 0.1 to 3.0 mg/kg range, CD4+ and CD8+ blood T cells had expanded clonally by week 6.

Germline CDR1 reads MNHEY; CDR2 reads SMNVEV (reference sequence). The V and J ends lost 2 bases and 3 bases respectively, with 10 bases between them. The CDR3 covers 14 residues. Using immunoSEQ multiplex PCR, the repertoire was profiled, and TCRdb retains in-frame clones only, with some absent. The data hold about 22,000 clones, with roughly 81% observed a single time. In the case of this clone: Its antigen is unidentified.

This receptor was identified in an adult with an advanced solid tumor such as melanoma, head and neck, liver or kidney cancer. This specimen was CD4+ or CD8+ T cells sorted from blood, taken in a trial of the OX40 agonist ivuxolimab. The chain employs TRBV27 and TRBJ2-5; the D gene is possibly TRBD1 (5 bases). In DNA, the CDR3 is TGTGCCAGCAGTTTACAAGAAGGGGAAGAGACCCAGTACTTC. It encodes CASSLQEGEETQYF.